The present T cell receptor beta chain was sequenced within a study of blood T cells in healthy people across ages. Together with a sample-barcoded 5' primer, a J-beta primer mix was included in a second PCR lasting about 7 to 12 cycles. TCRdb re-called the 5' RACE reads with MiXCR, one entry per CDR3 protein. In the table there are 800,000 to 1,300,000 distinct CDR3 sequences, around 25% of which are singletons. In this sample, this clonotype turned up a few times. Its antigen is undetermined. One end of the junction fails to match germline, which may point to a read error. Study findings and constraints: With age, beta diversity per million T cells declined roughly linearly, significantly by around 43.

Germline CDR1 reads MGHDK; CDR2 reads SYGVNS. The CDR3 is 13 residues long. In addition, the sample was reused for a study of T cells of mothers and their children.

V gene TRBV25-1 combines with J gene TRBJ1-1; 7 positions match TRBD1. Sequenced: blood. This receptor was identified in a girl aged 2-9 years in good health. CDR3 bases: TGTGCCAGCAGTGCCCAGGGGGGAACTGAGGCTTTCTTT. This codes for CASSAQGGTEAFF.